Listed below are T cell receptor beta chains from one sample, sequenced in a study of neurological immune-mediated disorders. In TCRdb, the 5' RACE reads were re-called with MiXCR into one record per CDR3 protein. The profile shows tens of thousands of distinct CDR3 sequences, around 3.8% of them singletons. Material for sequencing was PBMCs. These receptors were obtained from a woman between 50 and 59 years old with multiple sclerosis. Both conserved end residues are part of each CDR3. Each record gives: J gene, D gene, V gene, clone size, CDR3 DNA, CDR3 protein. A D gene is named only where the DNA matches it firmly. Rows give clone size only sometimes, using once, few, many, or a class for an expanded clone.

TRBJ1-3 | . | TRBV7-2 | many | TGTGCCAGCAGCTTAGCTAACAGGGTGGGAAACACCATATATTTT | CASSLANRVGNTIYF
TRBJ1-4 | . | TRBV18 | many | TGTGCCAGCTCATCTACAACAGAGGAAAAACTGTTTTTT | CASSSTTEEKLFF
TRBJ2-7 | TRBD1 | TRBV5-6 | many | TGTGCCAGCAGCCTGCCGGGACAGGGGCTCTACGAGCAGTACTTC | CASSLPGQGLYEQYF
TRBJ1-5 | . | TRBV6-4 | . | TGTGCCAGCAGCCCCGAGAGGGATCAGCCCCAGAATTTT | CASSPERDQPQNF
TRBJ1-1 | . | TRBV7-3 | many | TGTGCCAGCAGCTTAGGTCCGGCGAACACTGAAGCTTTCTTT | CASSLGPANTEAFF
TRBJ2-1 | TRBD2 | TRBV5-1 | many | TGCGCCAGCAGCTTGGCCGCTAGCGGGAGGAACTACAATGAGCAGTTCTTC | CASSLAASGRNYNEQFF
TRBJ1-4 | . | TRBV7-2 | many | TGTGCCAGCAGCATAGGACGGACGTCTAATGAAAAACTGTTTTTT | CASSIGRTSNEKLFF
TRBJ2-5 | TRBD1 | TRBV7-6 | many | TGTGCCAGCAGCATCAACCGGGACAGCGTTCTAGAAGAGACCCAGTACTTC | CASSINRDSVLEETQYF
TRBJ2-3 | TRBD2 | TRBV28 | many | TGTGCCAGCAGTTCGACGGGAGGGCCGAGGTTAGATACGCAGTATTTT | CASSSTGGPRLDTQYF
TRBJ2-7 | TRBD1 | TRBV29-1 | many | TGCAGCGTTGGGGACCGCTCCGGGACAGGGTTCTACGAGCAGTACTTC | CSVGDRSGTGFYEQYF
TRBJ1-2 | . | TRBV4-2 | . | TGTGCCAGCAGCCAAGACACCGGGACACCGTATGGCTACACCTTC | CASSQDTGTPYGYTF
TRBJ1-5 | TRBD1 | TRBV7-9 | many | TGTGCCAGCAGCACGGACAGGGGACAGCCCCAGCATTTT | CASSTDRGQPQHF
TRBJ1-5 | . | TRBV20-1 | few | TGCAGTCCCGAGGGGGGCGAGGAAAGCAATCAGCCCCAGCATTTT | CSPEGGEESNQPQHF
TRBJ2-5 | TRBD2 | TRBV29-1 | many | TGCAGCGTTGGGGTCCCCAGCGGGAGAGGGCCAGAGACCCAGTACTTC | CSVGVPSGRGPETQYF
TRBJ2-7 | . | TRBV12-3/TRBV12-4 | . | TGTGCCAGCACCACAGGTTCGGGCGAGCAGTACTTC | CASTTGSGEQYF
TRBJ2-7 | . | TRBV7-9 | few | TGTGCCAGCAGCTCCGGGACGGACTTCTCCTACGAGCAGTACTTC | CASSSGTDFSYEQYF
TRBJ2-1 | TRBD2 | TRBV5-1 | many | TGCGCCAGCAGCTTGCTCCCTGACTCTAGCGGGAGGGATAATGAGCAGTTCTTC | CASSLLPDSSGRDNEQFF
TRBJ2-6 | . | TRBV20-1 | many | TGCAGTGCTCCGCTCTCTGGGGCCAACGTCCTGACTTTC | CSAPLSGANVLTF
TRBJ2-2 | TRBD1 | TRBV20-1 | . | TGCAGTGCCCTACCGGGACAGGGGAAAACCGGGGAGCTGTTTTTT | CSALPGQGKTGELFF
TRBJ2-3 | . | TRBV15 | many | TGTGCCACCAGCAGAACGGGAGATACGCAGTATTTT | CATSRTGDTQYF
TRBJ2-2 | TRBD2 | TRBV20-1 | many | TGCAGTGCTAGAGCTGGGACTAGCCGGACCGGGGAGCTGTTTTTT | CSARAGTSRTGELFF
TRBJ2-3 | . | TRBV7-9 | many | TGTGCCAGCAGCCGCACCGCGGATACGCAGTATTTT | CASSRTADTQYF
TRBJ2-7 | TRBD1 | TRBV5-1 | many | TGCGCCAGCAGCTTCTCGGCAGGGGGCTACGAGCAGTACTTC | CASSFSAGGYEQYF
TRBJ2-1 | TRBD2 | TRBV5-1 | many | TGCGCCAGCAGCCCAAAGGTGGGACTAGCGGGCAATGAGCAGTTCTTC | CASSPKVGLAGNEQFF
TRBJ2-1 | TRBD2 | TRBV7-2 | many | TGTGCCAGCAGCCCAACTAGCGGGAGGGCCGTCAATGAGCAGTTCTTC | CASSPTSGRAVNEQFF
TRBJ1-2 | . | TRBV12-3/TRBV12-4 | . | TGTGCCAGCACCGAATACAGGGCAACCTATTATGGCTACACCTTC | CASTEYRATYYGYTF
TRBJ2-1 | TRBD2 | TRBV24-1 | many | TGTGCCACCAGTGATACAGCCCCTAGCGGAGTCTACAATGAGCAGTTCTTC | CATSDTAPSGVYNEQFF
TRBJ2-2 | . | TRBV5-5 | many | TGTGCCAGCAGCTTCGCCATCACCGGGGAGCTGTTTTTT | CASSFAITGELFF
TRBJ1-6 | . | TRBV2 | many | TGTGCCAGCGGAGCCGGGACGGTTAATTCACCCCTCCACTTT | CASGAGTVNSPLHF
TRBJ2-7 | . | TRBV7-8 | many | TGTGCCAGCAGCTTACCCGGGCGCGAGCAGTACTTC | CASSLPGREQYF
TRBJ2-7 | TRBD2 | TRBV20-1 | many | TGCAGTGCTGCGACTAGCGGGAGAACAGGAGACGAGCAGTACTTC | CSAATSGRTGDEQYF
TRBJ2-3 | . | TRBV7-6 | many | TGTGCCAGCAGCTACCAGGGCGATACGCAGTATTTT | CASSYQGDTQYF
TRBJ2-7 | . | TRBV5-1 | many | TGCGCCAGCAGCTTGGCTACAGGAATGAGGTCCTACGAGCAGTACTTC | CASSLATGMRSYEQYF
TRBJ1-2 | . | TRBV5-1 | many | TGCGCCAGCAGCCCCGCACAGGGAGTAAGCTATGGCTACACCTTC | CASSPAQGVSYGYTF
TRBJ2-7 | TRBD2 | TRBV28 | many | TGTGCCAGCAGTTTCTCTCTAGCGGGAGTTGTCGGCTACGAGCAGTACTTC | CASSFSLAGVVGYEQYF
TRBJ2-7 | . | TRBV11-3 | . | TGTGCCAGCAGCTTAGCGGGCGTCTCCTACGAGCAGTACTTC | CASSLAGVSYEQYF
TRBJ1-1 | . | TRBV5-1 | few | TGCGCCAGCAGCTCTACAACTAATGGTGAAGCTTTCTTT | CASSSTTNGEAFF
TRBJ2-1 | . | TRBV6-2/TRBV6-3 | . | TGTGCCAGCAGTTACCCAGCCAAGCGAGTATACAATGAGCAGTTCTTC | CASSYPAKRVYNEQFF
TRBJ1-6 | . | TRBV20-1 | many | TGCAGTGCTGAAGGACCTCCGGATTCACCCCTCCACTTT | CSAEGPPDSPLHF
TRBJ2-2 | . | TRBV18 | many | TGTGCCAGCTCACCGGACGGGAACACCGGGGAGCTGTTTTTT | CASSPDGNTGELFF
TRBJ1-2 | . | TRBV7-2 | many | TGTGCCAGCAGCTTAGGGGGAATCAGGGGTGGCTACACCTTC | CASSLGGIRGGYTF
TRBJ2-2 | . | TRBV24-1 | many | TGTGCCACCAGTGAAGGGAGGAGGGACACCGGGGAGCTGTTTTTT | CATSEGRRDTGELFF
TRBJ2-2 | . | TRBV5-1 | medium-sized | TGCGCCAGCAGCTTGGAGGGCTCCGGCACCGGGGAGCTGTTTTTT | CASSLEGSGTGELFF
TRBJ2-5 | . | TRBV14 | many | TGTGCCAGCAGCCAAGTAGGGGAGACCCAGTACTTC | CASSQVGETQYF
TRBJ2-5 | . | TRBV10-3 | many | TGTGCCACCGCGCGCGCCCGGGGAGATTCCGAGACCCAGTACTTC | CATARARGDSETQYF
TRBJ1-5 | TRBD1 | TRBV20-1 | many | TGCAGTGCGACAAGACAGGGGGCCACATCTAATCAGCCCCAGCATTTT | CSATRQGATSNQPQHF
TRBJ2-2 | TRBD1 | TRBV20-1 | . | TGCAGTGCCTCGAGAGAGGGGGCTGGGTTAGGCACCGGGGAGCTGTTTTTT | CSASREGAGLGTGELFF
TRBJ2-2 | . | TRBV5-6 | few | TGTGCCAGCAGCTTACGGGGGAGCGGGACCGGGGAGCTGTTTTTT | CASSLRGSGTGELFF
TRBJ1-1 | TRBD1 | TRBV20-1 | many | TGCAGTGTCGGGTGGGACAGCTTGAACACTGAAGCTTTCTTT | CSVGWDSLNTEAFF
TRBJ2-7 | . | TRBV7-9 | few | TGTGCCAGCACCCCCGGAGGGGGAGCGATGTATGAGCAGTACTTC | CASTPGGGAMYEQYF
TRBJ1-3 | . | TRBV5-1 | many | TGCGCCAGCAGCTCGGGGGATGGAAACACCATATATTTT | CASSSGDGNTIYF
TRBJ2-5 | . | TRBV20-1 | many | TGCAGTGCTAGAGATCCCGACGAGGGCCAGTACTTC | CSARDPDEGQYF
TRBJ2-7 | . | TRBV3-1 | many | TGTGCCAGCAGCCCCACCGGAGCCTACGAGCAGTACTTC | CASSPTGAYEQYF
TRBJ1-2 | . | TRBV20-1 | many | TGCAGTGCTGCCTTGGCAGACTATGGCTACACCTTC | CSAALADYGYTF
TRBJ2-1 | . | TRBV18 | . | TGTGCCAGCTCCGCATCGGTAAATTTGTATGAGCAGTTCTTC | CASSASVNLYEQFF
TRBJ1-2 | . | TRBV5-1 | . | TGCGCCAGCAGCTTGGAACCGGGGGGGTTCGGCTACACCTTC | CASSLEPGGFGYTF
TRBJ2-3 | . | TRBV6-1 | many | TGTGCCAGCAGTGAGGATTCTAGCACAGATACGCAGTATTTT | CASSEDSSTDTQYF
TRBJ2-5 | . | TRBV5-1 | many | TGCGCCAGCAGCTTGGGTGGACGCCAAGAGACCCAGTACTTC | CASSLGGRQETQYF
TRBJ2-7 | TRBD2 | TRBV6-5 | many | TGTGCCAGCAGCCGAAACAACGCGGGGGGCTACGAGCAGTACTTC | CASSRNNAGGYEQYF